This T cell receptor (beta chain) was sequenced during a study of Tregs in tolerant kidney transplant recipients. CDR3 length: 16 amino acids. Germline V gene sequence: CDR1 MDHEN, CDR2 SYDVKM. Trimming cost V 4 bases and J 1 base; bases outside gene matches: 7. Clones were sequenced by immunoSEQ multiplex PCR, and TCRdb holds only the in-frame ones, with some missing. This sample has about 120,000 clones, with around 91% found just once. This TCR was recovered from a human donor in good health. The chain uses TRBV28 and TRBJ2-5, with 9 bases aligning to TRBD2. Sequencing was carried out using CD4+ T cells from blood. The CDR3: CASSSASGRIQETQYF. The CDR3 nucleotides are TGTGCCAGCAGTTCTGCCAGCGGGAGGATCCAAGAGACCCAGTACTTC. The full variable domain, rest sourced from reference TRBV28 and TRBJ2-5, is DVKVTQSSRYLVKRTGEKVFLECVQDMDHENMFWYRQDPGLGLRLIYFSYDVKMKEKGDIPEGYSVSREKKERFSLILESASTNQTSMYLCASSSASGRIQETQYFGPGTRLLVL.